This TCR beta chain was retrieved from a study of blood T cell repertoires in COVID-19. Across the whole study: Samples of COVID-19 (acute and convalescent) were obtained from the United States, Italy and Spain. Sample material is recorded as cDNA or gDNA derived from T cells, B-cell-depleted T cells, or PBMCs.

The CDR3 length is 17 residues. V shed 0 bases and J 4 bases; nucleotides not matched to a gene: 6. From germline, CDR1 is MNHEY and CDR2 SVGEGT. The table lists this clone with a few counts. Original processing notes: Researchers report that nucleated cell counts were estimated from reference gene primer amplification. TCRdb keeps only in-frame clones here, not all; method: immunoSEQ multiplex PCR. The V and J calls and clone size were taken over from that table, and D and trimming were inferred from the DNA. This sample has about 190,000 clones, with around 80% found just once. The chain couples TRBV6-2 or TRBV6-3 to TRBJ1-5, with 10 bases identical to TRBD1. This receptor was taken from a man aged 50 to 59 who had recovered from COVID-19. Specimen: peripheral blood. Here the CDR3 reads CASSYSADRGFNQPQHF. CDR3 in DNA: TGTGCCAGCAGTTACTCCGCGGACAGGGGGTTTAATCAGCCCCAGCATTTT.